This is a list of T cell receptor beta chains from one sample in a study of beta chain features in type 1 diabetes. Only in-frame clones appear in the TCRdb table, and some are missing; sequencing was by immunoSEQ multiplex PCR. Found here are about 450,000 clones, approximately 10% of them singletons; the top ten hold less than 0.06%. The sample taken for sequencing was naive CD4+ T cells from blood. These receptor sequences come from a woman under 30 in good health. Both conserved end residues are part of each CDR3. The D gene is left open where the match is weak. A row's size may be missing; if present it is once, few, many or a size class.

d_call: .
clone_size: .
j_call: TRBJ2-5
v_call: TRBV7-9
cdr3_aa: CASSPEGTQYF
cdr3_nt: TGTGCCAGCAGCCCGGAGGGGACCCAGTACTTC

d_call: .
clone_size: few
j_call: TRBJ1-2
v_call: TRBV14
cdr3_aa: CASSREVRGGYTF
cdr3_nt: TGTGCCAGCAGCCGGGAAGTTCGGGGGGGCTACACCTTC

d_call: TRBD2
clone_size: few
j_call: TRBJ2-2
v_call: TRBV4-3
cdr3_aa: CASSPNSGRRFPGELFF
cdr3_nt: TGCGCCAGCAGCCCAAATAGCGGGAGGAGATTCCCCGGGGAGCTGTTTTTT

d_call: TRBD1
clone_size: .
j_call: TRBJ2-1
v_call: TRBV7-9
cdr3_aa: CASSPYGTGRADEQFF
cdr3_nt: TGTGCCAGCAGCCCTTATGGGACAGGGAGGGCGGATGAGCAGTTCTTC

d_call: .
clone_size: few
j_call: TRBJ2-3
v_call: TRBV10-3
cdr3_aa: CAISHGGPTDTQYF
cdr3_nt: TGTGCCATCAGCCACGGAGGGCCAACAGATACGCAGTATTTT

d_call: .
clone_size: .
j_call: TRBJ2-7
v_call: TRBV7-2
cdr3_aa: CASSSKSIQIMDEQYF
cdr3_nt: TGTGCCAGCAGCTCGAAGAGTATTCAGATTATGGACGAGCAGTACTTC

d_call: .
clone_size: .
j_call: TRBJ2-1
v_call: TRBV18
cdr3_aa: CASSPYQGATNNEQFF
cdr3_nt: TGTGCCAGCTCACCTTATCAGGGAGCTACTAACAATGAGCAGTTCTTC

d_call: .
clone_size: .
j_call: TRBJ2-1
v_call: TRBV5-4
cdr3_aa: CASSGPAKGYNEQFF
cdr3_nt: TGTGCCAGCAGCGGACCGGCTAAGGGGTACAATGAGCAGTTCTTC

d_call: .
clone_size: few
j_call: TRBJ2-5
v_call: TRBV10-3
cdr3_aa: CAISESWIGQETQYF
cdr3_nt: TGTGCCATCAGTGAGTCGTGGATAGGCCAAGAGACCCAGTACTTC

d_call: .
clone_size: .
j_call: TRBJ2-5
v_call: TRBV21-1
cdr3_aa: CASVDRGLRETQYF
cdr3_nt: TGTGCCAGCGTGGACAGGGGATTAAGAGAGACCCAGTACTTC

d_call: .
clone_size: few
j_call: TRBJ2-5
v_call: TRBV27
cdr3_aa: CASSPLPLETQYF
cdr3_nt: TGTGCCAGCAGTCCCCTCCCTCTAGAGACCCAGTACTTC

d_call: .
clone_size: few
j_call: TRBJ2-7
v_call: TRBV30
cdr3_aa: CAWSVLGDNTYEQYF
cdr3_nt: TGTGCCTGGAGTGTACTGGGGGATAATACCTACGAGCAGTACTTC

d_call: .
clone_size: .
j_call: TRBJ1-4
v_call: TRBV7-9
cdr3_aa: CASRRANEKLFF
cdr3_nt: TGTGCCAGCCGGAGGGCCAATGAAAAACTGTTTTTT

d_call: .
clone_size: few
j_call: TRBJ1-1
v_call: TRBV5-1
cdr3_aa: CASSLRLNTEAFF
cdr3_nt: TGCGCCAGCAGCTTGAGGTTAAACACTGAAGCTTTCTTT

d_call: .
clone_size: many
j_call: TRBJ2-1
v_call: TRBV7-2
cdr3_aa: CASTSSYNEQFF
cdr3_nt: TGTGCCAGCACCAGCTCCTACAATGAGCAGTTCTTC

d_call: TRBD2
clone_size: .
j_call: TRBJ2-7
v_call: TRBV14
cdr3_aa: CASSGGLASSSSEQYF
cdr3_nt: TGTGCCAGCAGCGGGGGACTAGCTTCCTCCTCCTCCGAGCAGTACTTC

d_call: .
clone_size: few
j_call: TRBJ2-1
v_call: TRBV29-1
cdr3_aa: CSVESALPYNEQFF
cdr3_nt: TGCAGCGTTGAATCAGCGTTGCCTTACAATGAGCAGTTCTTC

d_call: .
clone_size: .
j_call: TRBJ2-5
v_call: TRBV7-8
cdr3_aa: CASRKRLWDQETQYF
cdr3_nt: TGTGCCAGCAGGAAGCGGTTGTGGGATCAAGAGACCCAGTACTTC

d_call: .
clone_size: few
j_call: TRBJ1-4
v_call: TRBV14
cdr3_aa: CASSQVRGMSEKLFF
cdr3_nt: TGTGCCAGCAGCCAAGTCCGTGGAATGAGTGAAAAACTGTTTTTT

d_call: .
clone_size: few
j_call: TRBJ1-3
v_call: TRBV28
cdr3_aa: CASSLTRRNTIYF
cdr3_nt: TGTGCCAGCAGTTTAACAAGGCGAAACACCATATATTTT

d_call: .
clone_size: few
j_call: TRBJ1-2
v_call: TRBV21-1
cdr3_aa: CAACGSCYGYTF
cdr3_nt: TGTGCCGCTTGTGGGAGTTGCTATGGCTACACCTTC

d_call: .
clone_size: .
j_call: TRBJ1-4
v_call: TRBV9
cdr3_aa: CASSVMGANEKLFF
cdr3_nt: TGTGCCAGCAGCGTAATGGGCGCTAATGAAAAACTGTTTTTT

d_call: TRBD1
clone_size: few
j_call: TRBJ2-2
v_call: TRBV7-9
cdr3_aa: CASSTMTGRNTGELFF
cdr3_nt: TGTGCCAGCAGCACGATGACAGGGAGGAACACCGGGGAGCTGTTTTTT

d_call: TRBD1
clone_size: .
j_call: TRBJ1-5
v_call: TRBV2
cdr3_aa: CASSEEAGGTAQHF
cdr3_nt: TGTGCCAGCAGTGAAGAGGCAGGGGGCACGGCCCAGCATTTT

d_call: TRBD1
clone_size: few
j_call: TRBJ2-5
v_call: TRBV5-1
cdr3_aa: CASVTTGGSRETQYF
cdr3_nt: TGCGCCAGCGTAACTACAGGGGGCTCTCGGGAGACCCAGTACTTC

d_call: TRBD1
clone_size: few
j_call: TRBJ2-5
v_call: TRBV5-4
cdr3_aa: CASSLPGGETQYF
cdr3_nt: TGTGCCAGCAGCTTGCCAGGGGGAGAGACCCAGTACTTC

d_call: TRBD2
clone_size: .
j_call: TRBJ2-1
v_call: TRBV5-1
cdr3_aa: CASSLLAGNYNEQFF
cdr3_nt: TGCGCCAGCAGCTTGCTAGCGGGGAACTACAATGAGCAGTTCTTC

d_call: .
clone_size: .
j_call: TRBJ1-1
v_call: TRBV7-9
cdr3_aa: CASSPRAEAFF
cdr3_nt: TGTGCCAGCAGCCCCCGGGCTGAAGCTTTCTTT

d_call: TRBD2
clone_size: .
j_call: TRBJ2-3
v_call: TRBV7-2
cdr3_aa: CASSYLAGRPDTQYF
cdr3_nt: TGTGCCAGCAGCTACTTAGCGGGGCGCCCAGATACGCAGTATTTT

d_call: .
clone_size: .
j_call: TRBJ2-5
v_call: TRBV18
cdr3_aa: CASSPYQETQYF
cdr3_nt: TGTGCCAGCTCACCTTACCAAGAGACCCAGTACTTC

d_call: TRBD1
clone_size: .
j_call: TRBJ1-5
v_call: TRBV18
cdr3_aa: CASSPWTGRQPQHF
cdr3_nt: TGTGCCAGCTCACCTTGGACAGGGCGACAGCCCCAGCATTTT

d_call: .
clone_size: .
j_call: TRBJ2-1
v_call: TRBV13
cdr3_aa: CASSPARAPTTTEQFF
cdr3_nt: TGTGCCAGCAGCCCCGCCAGGGCTCCCACAACAACTGAGCAGTTCTTC

d_call: .
clone_size: .
j_call: TRBJ1-2
v_call: TRBV7-2
cdr3_aa: CASSLDSSDGYTF
cdr3_nt: TGTGCCAGCAGCTTAGACTCATCGGATGGCTACACCTTC

d_call: .
clone_size: few
j_call: TRBJ2-2
v_call: TRBV28
cdr3_aa: CATTPWTANTGELFF
cdr3_nt: TGTGCCACCACGCCTTGGACAGCCAACACCGGGGAGCTGTTTTTT

d_call: .
clone_size: few
j_call: TRBJ2-3
v_call: TRBV5-1
cdr3_aa: CASSRKKGPTDTQYF
cdr3_nt: TGCGCCAGCAGCCGCAAGAAGGGCCCCACAGATACGCAGTATTTT

d_call: .
clone_size: .
j_call: TRBJ1-5
v_call: TRBV15
cdr3_aa: CATSSKGTGNQPQHF
cdr3_nt: TGTGCCACCAGCAGTAAGGGGACGGGCAATCAGCCCCAGCATTTT

d_call: TRBD2
clone_size: .
j_call: TRBJ2-7
v_call: TRBV4-3
cdr3_aa: CASSQALLTSGTYEQYF
cdr3_nt: TGCGCCAGCAGCCAAGCCCTTCTTACTAGCGGCACCTACGAGCAGTACTTC

d_call: TRBD2
clone_size: .
j_call: TRBJ2-1
v_call: TRBV5-4
cdr3_aa: CASSLGSGSWSYNEQFF
cdr3_nt: TGTGCCAGCAGCTTGGGTAGCGGGAGTTGGTCCTACAATGAGCAGTTCTTC

d_call: TRBD1
clone_size: .
j_call: TRBJ2-1
v_call: TRBV7-9
cdr3_aa: CASSRGTGGYNEQFF
cdr3_nt: TGTGCCAGCAGCCGTGGGACAGGGGGCTACAATGAGCAGTTCTTC

d_call: TRBD1
clone_size: .
j_call: TRBJ2-1
v_call: TRBV4-3
cdr3_aa: CASSQVLDRGVGNEQFF
cdr3_nt: TGCGCCAGCAGCCAAGTACTCGACAGGGGGGTGGGCAATGAGCAGTTCTTC

d_call: .
clone_size: few
j_call: TRBJ2-5
v_call: TRBV13
cdr3_aa: CASSQRWRGDPQETQYF
cdr3_nt: TGTGCCAGCAGCCAGAGATGGCGGGGCGATCCCCAAGAGACCCAGTACTTC

d_call: .
clone_size: .
j_call: TRBJ2-2
v_call: TRBV7-2
cdr3_aa: CASSYVGANTGELFF
cdr3_nt: TGTGCCAGCAGTTACGTGGGGGCGAACACCGGGGAGCTGTTTTTT

d_call: TRBD2
clone_size: .
j_call: TRBJ2-2
v_call: TRBV30
cdr3_aa: CAWKLPGLAPGELFF
cdr3_nt: TGTGCCTGGAAACTCCCGGGACTAGCGCCCGGGGAGCTGTTTTTT

d_call: .
clone_size: .
j_call: TRBJ2-5
v_call: TRBV7-9
cdr3_aa: CASSLVGETQYF
cdr3_nt: TGTGCCAGCAGCTTAGTCGGGGAGACCCAGTACTTC

d_call: .
clone_size: .
j_call: TRBJ1-1
v_call: TRBV7-2
cdr3_aa: CASSLDRRTEAFF
cdr3_nt: TGTGCCAGCAGCTTAGACAGACGCACTGAAGCTTTCTTT

d_call: .
clone_size: few
j_call: TRBJ2-5
v_call: TRBV5-1
cdr3_aa: CASSSGGHQETQYF
cdr3_nt: TGCGCCAGCAGCTCCGGGGGTCACCAAGAGACCCAGTACTTC

d_call: .
clone_size: few
j_call: TRBJ2-5
v_call: TRBV2
cdr3_aa: CASSDQRLQETQYF
cdr3_nt: TGTGCCAGCAGTGACCAGCGGCTTCAAGAGACCCAGTACTTC

d_call: TRBD1
clone_size: few
j_call: TRBJ2-1
v_call: TRBV6-5
cdr3_aa: CASSYDRGPNNEQFF
cdr3_nt: TGTGCCAGCAGTTACGACAGGGGCCCGAACAATGAGCAGTTCTTC

d_call: TRBD1
clone_size: .
j_call: TRBJ2-5
v_call: TRBV2
cdr3_aa: CASETGWETQYF
cdr3_nt: TGTGCCAGCGAGACAGGGTGGGAGACCCAGTACTTC

d_call: TRBD1
clone_size: few
j_call: TRBJ2-1
v_call: TRBV2
cdr3_aa: CASSAPYSGQGQSYEQFF
cdr3_nt: TGTGCCAGCAGTGCCCCTTACTCCGGACAGGGGCAGTCCTATGAGCAGTTCTTC

d_call: .
clone_size: few
j_call: TRBJ1-1
v_call: TRBV6-5
cdr3_aa: CASSYSGVNTEAFF
cdr3_nt: TGTGCCAGCAGTTACTCGGGAGTTAACACTGAAGCTTTCTTT